The 5 T cell receptor beta chains listed next were all sequenced from one sample in a study of vaccination and CD4 T cells after COVID-19. The Oncomine TCR Beta short-read assay generated sequence data from the DNA of cultured CD4+ T cells. TCRdb independently ran MiXCR on the PCR reads; one entry per CDR3 protein. The sample lists under 20,000 distinct CDR3 sequences, 43% occurring once. These receptors are not linked to any known antigen. As for treatment: roughly 11-day PBMC culture with coronavirus spike peptide pools or control peptides (ViraFEST assay). Here the sequenced sample was CD4+ T cells from blood, cultured in vitro, taken after SARS-CoV-2 vaccination. The receptors originated from a human donor who had recovered from COVID-19.

This chain links TRBV11-3 with TRBJ2-7; TRBD1 matches 8 bases. V shed 5 bases, J shed 2 bases, and the junction held 8 bases outside the gene matches. The CDR3 covers 15 residues. Germline V CDR1 and CDR2: SGHNT, YENEEA. The CDR3 spells CASSPGQGRTYEQYF. In DNA, the CDR3 is TGTGCCAGCAGCCCTGGACAGGGTCGTACCTACGAGCAGTACTTC.

This clonotype was counted a few times. The rearrangement links TRBV20-1 to TRBJ2-3; 7 nucleotides align to TRBD2. Trimming took 3 bases from V and 6 from J; bases not matched to a gene: 12. CDR1 DFQATT and CDR2 SNEGSKA come from the germline V gene (reference sequence). The CDR3 is 15 amino acids. This CDR3 is CSARARLALADTQYF. Written as DNA, the CDR3 is TGCAGTGCTAGGGCTAGACTAGCCTTAGCGGATACGCAGTATTTT.

This clonotype has a handful of counts. The chain joins TRBV27 to TRBJ2-7, with D possibly matching TRBD1 (5 bases). This CDR3 spans 13 amino acids. The V gene's germline CDR1 is MNHEY and CDR2 SMNVEV (reference sequence). Between the trimmed V and J ends, which lost 7 bases and 3 bases, there was a span of 13 bases. CDR3 DNA sequence: TGTGCCAGCACCGTAGGGGCTGGCTACGAGCAGTACTTC. Translated, it gives CASTVGAGYEQYF.

The genes are TRBV24-1 and TRBJ2-1, with D maybe TRBD2 (6 bases). The CDR3 extends over 12 amino acids. V was clipped by 2 bases and J by 9 bases, with 7 bases between them. Germline CDR1 is KGHDR and CDR2 is SFDVKD. This CDR3 is CATSDWRGEQFF. DNA of the CDR3: TGTGCCACCAGTGATTGGAGGGGTGAGCAGTTCTTC.

The gene calls are TRBV10-3 and TRBJ1-5, with D possibly being TRBD1 (6 bases). The V gene's germline CDR1 is ENHRY and CDR2 SYGVKD. The CDR3 spans 13 residues. The V and J ends lost 0 bases and 7 bases respectively, with 7 bases between them. The chain's CDR3 is CAISESQGQPQHF. CDR3 nucleotides: TGTGCCATCAGTGAGTCACAGGGCCAGCCCCAGCATTTT.